The clone carrying this T cell receptor beta chain was recorded once. Other DNA sequences of this sample code for an identical CDR3. The entry originates in a study of cytomegalovirus exposure and HLA in healthy donors. The PCR employed 60 Vbeta primers together with 13 Jbeta primers. Method: immunoSEQ multiplex PCR; TCRdb's copy keeps in-frame clones and lacks some. Here the sample spans under 40,000 clones, 90% to 95% being singletons. After removal of 6 bases from V and 3 bases from J, the junction contained 28 bases not matched to a gene. Germline V gene sequence: CDR1 MDHEN, CDR2 SYDVKM. The CDR3 has 21 residues.

The chain has TRBV28 and TRBJ2-7; TRBD2 aligns across 8 bases. The sample taken for sequencing was PBMCs. The source of this sequence is a woman between 18 and 29 years old in good health and CMV-seronegative. The chain's CDR3 is CASSSVRGSLKAGEPDYEQYF. The CDR3 region has the DNA TGTGCCAGCAGCTCTGTACGAGGTTCCCTAAAAGCGGGAGAACCCGACTACGAGCAGTACTTC.